The T cell receptor beta chain described here comes from a study of CD8+CD57+ T cells in acquired aplastic anemia. Study-level information: Recorded DNA amounts for sorted CD4+ and CD8+ cells had an average of approximately 3 ug. Study-wide points: Between the patient and control groups, CD8+ Simpson's diversity did not differ significantly.

Regarding this clonotype: Its antigen is unidentified.

Genomic DNA acted as the template from which TCR beta VDJ combination and CDR3 sequence profiling were carried out. MiXCR, run by TCRdb on the reads, gives a single entry per CDR3 protein. The repertoire has around 200,000 distinct CDR3 sequences, 48% of them found once; the top ten carry 10% to 15%. Those patients picked for sequencing had displayed CD8+CD57+ cell expansion on flow cytometry. Diagnosis of severe acquired aplastic anemia applied to all patients. The sample consisted of sorted CD4+, CD8+, or CD8+CD57+ T cells (not recorded which) from PBMCs. The receptor comes from a human donor with aplastic anemia.

The CDR3 is CSARGLAGEGETQYF. CDR3 sequence (DNA): TGCAGTGCTAGGGGACTAGCGGGGGAGGGAGAGACCCAGTACTTC. The V and J genes are TRBV20-1 and TRBJ2-5, with 14 positions matching TRBD2. In germline, CDR1 is DFQATT, CDR2 SNEGSKA (reference sequence). V was pared by 3 bases and J by 4 bases, with 4 bases of the junction left unmatched. The CDR3 covers 15 residues.